Listed here are 14 T cell receptor beta chains from one sample, sequenced in a study of T cell responses to AZD1222 COVID-19 vaccine. Some clones are missing from TCRdb's copy, which holds only in-frame ones; the method was immunoSEQ multiplex PCR. The sample holds about 130,000 clones, roughly 93% seen once. Source: peripheral blood, taken on day 0 of AZD1222 vaccination. These receptors all stem from an adult in good health.

This sequence joins TRBV11-2 and TRBJ1-1; no reliable D call. Per germline, CDR1 SGHAT and CDR2 FQNNGV. Trimming removed 4 bases at V and 3 bases at J, with 12 bases between. The CDR3 is made up of 14 amino acids. In DNA form, the CDR3 reads TGTGCCAGCAGCTCCGGTCTGTCGGACACTGAAGCTTTCTTT. It specifies CASSSGLSDTEAFF.

The rearrangement links TRBV27 to TRBJ1-6; TRBD1 matches at 8 bases. This CDR3 has 15 residues. Looked up from germline, CDR1 is MNHEY and CDR2 is SMNVEV (reference sequence). Trimming took 5 bases from V and 7 from J; bases not matched to a gene: 7. The CDR3 DNA sequence: TGTGCCAGCAGTCAGCTGGACAGGGCAAATTCACCCCTCCACTTT. Amino acid sequence: CASSQLDRANSPLHF.

The rearrangement joins TRBV5-1 to TRBJ1-3, with a weak D call TRBD1 (6 bases). The CDR3 loop spans 15 amino acids. V gave up 9 bases and J gave up 2 bases, with 18 bases separating them. CDR1 is SGHRS, CDR2 YFSETQ, per germline. The CDR3 here is CATRRGSDAGNTIYF. The DNA for the CDR3 is TGCGCCACCCGAAGGGGGTCGGATGCTGGAAACACCATATATTTT.

The rearrangement uses TRBV3-1 (or the pseudogene TRBV3-2) and TRBJ1-1; D is undetermined. The CDR3 loop spans 14 amino acids. V was clipped by 0 bases and J by 10 bases, with 15 bases between them. The germline V gene encodes CDR1 LGHDT and CDR2 YNNKEL (reference sequence). The CDR3 loop reads CASSQERVRATAFF. Written as DNA, the CDR3 is TGTGCCAGCAGCCAAGAGAGGGTAAGGGCAACAGCTTTCTTT.

This chain uses TRBV19 with TRBJ1-4; 12 positions agree with TRBD1. CDR1 is LNHDA and CDR2 is SQIVND in the germline V gene (reference sequence). V lost 11 bases and J lost 8; bases outside the gene matches: 12. The length of the CDR3 is 15 residues. The CDR3 region is CAAQGQGAFQEKLFF. The CDR3, as DNA: TGTGCCGCCCAGGGACAGGGGGCCTTTCAGGAAAAACTGTTTTTT.

This rearrangement joins TRBV5-1 to TRBJ2-5; D is uncertain. V lost 0 bases to trimming and J lost 4 bases, with 10 bases between them. The CDR3 totals 14 residues. Germline values: CDR1 SGHRS, CDR2 YFSETQ. CDR3 DNA: TGCGCCAGCAGCTTGGCCGCGCTCGGAGAGACCCAGTACTTC. This translates into CASSLAALGETQYF.

This chain connects TRBV9 to TRBJ1-1; D remains ambiguous. Germline V gene lookup returns CDR1 SGDLS and CDR2 YYNGEE. The CDR3 spans 13 residues. The V end was cut by 3 bases, the J end by 0 bases, with 6 bases between. This CDR3 reads CASSEAMNTEAFF. The CDR3 coding sequence is TGTGCCAGCAGCGAGGCAATGAACACTGAAGCTTTCTTT.

This chain connects TRBV10-3 to TRBJ2-3, with D perhaps TRBD1 or TRBD2 (5 bases each). The V gene lost 0 bases and the J gene lost 4 bases, with 14 bases spanning the gap. The CDR3 covers 16 residues. Germline CDR1 reads ENHRY; CDR2 reads SYGVKD. Written as DNA, the CDR3 is TGTGCCATCAGTGAGTCCCCCCGGGGCTTCGCAGATACGCAGTATTTT. Translating it yields CAISESPRGFADTQYF.

CDR3 loop: CASSDRVNTEAFF. In nucleotides, the CDR3 is TGTGCCAGCAGTGATCGGGTTAACACTGAAGCTTTCTTT. V usage is TRBV2 and J usage is TRBJ1-1; D not resolved. Germline loops: CDR1 SNHLY, CDR2 FYNNEI. CDR3 length: 13 amino acids. Between the trimmed V and J ends, which lost 3 bases and 2 bases, there was a span of 7 bases.

J is TRBJ1-4 and V is TRBV4-1; D not certain. The CDR3 sequence is 12 residues long. Germline V gene lookup returns CDR1 MGHRA and CDR2 YSYEKL. Trimming stripped 1 base from V and 12 bases from J, with 9 bases between. The CDR3 bases are TGCGCCAGCAGCCAAGGGGGTGAGGAACTGTTTTTT. This sequence encodes CASSQGGEELFF.

The chain is built from TRBV6-5 and TRBJ2-7, with D tentatively TRBD1 (5 bases). CDR1 is MNHEY and CDR2 is SVGAGI in the germline V gene. The CDR3 runs 12 residues. V lost 8 bases, J lost 2 bases, and 10 bases lay in between. This CDR3 is CASGQGTYEQYF. As DNA, the CDR3 is TGTGCCAGCGGGCAGGGAACCTACGAGCAGTACTTC.

About this clone: The sample carries other DNA sequences with the same CDR3. This chain joins TRBV3-1 (or the pseudogene TRBV3-2) and TRBJ1-1; TRBD1 agrees at 9 bases. The CDR3 length is 14 residues. With 4 bases clipped from V and 4 bases from J, the junction kept 4 bases outside the gene matches. Germline lookup yields CDR1 LGHDT and CDR2 YNNKEL (reference sequence). The CDR3 protein is CASSLGQGGTEAFF. CDR3 DNA sequence: TGTGCCAGCAGCCTGGGACAGGGTGGCACTGAAGCTTTCTTT.

The rearrangement links TRBV3-1 (or the pseudogene TRBV3-2) to TRBJ1-6; 8 bases line up with TRBD1. Germline CDR1 reads LGHDT; CDR2 reads YNNKEL (reference sequence). Trimming took 0 bases from V and 9 from J; bases not matched to a gene: 7. This CDR3 region has 16 residues. CDR3 in DNA: TGTGCCAGCAGCCAAGAAGGCAGGACAGGGTTTTCACCCCTCCACTTT. Its translation: CASSQEGRTGFSPLHF.

This chain uses TRBV15 with TRBJ1-6; 9 bases match TRBD1. Trimming cost V 4 bases and J 8 bases; bases outside gene matches: 9. CDR1 and CDR2 (germline): LNHNV, YYDKDF (reference sequence). The CDR3 contains 16 residues. CDR3: CATSILVGDRDSPLHF. CDR3 DNA: TGTGCCACCAGCATCTTGGTTGGGGACAGGGATTCACCCCTCCACTTT.